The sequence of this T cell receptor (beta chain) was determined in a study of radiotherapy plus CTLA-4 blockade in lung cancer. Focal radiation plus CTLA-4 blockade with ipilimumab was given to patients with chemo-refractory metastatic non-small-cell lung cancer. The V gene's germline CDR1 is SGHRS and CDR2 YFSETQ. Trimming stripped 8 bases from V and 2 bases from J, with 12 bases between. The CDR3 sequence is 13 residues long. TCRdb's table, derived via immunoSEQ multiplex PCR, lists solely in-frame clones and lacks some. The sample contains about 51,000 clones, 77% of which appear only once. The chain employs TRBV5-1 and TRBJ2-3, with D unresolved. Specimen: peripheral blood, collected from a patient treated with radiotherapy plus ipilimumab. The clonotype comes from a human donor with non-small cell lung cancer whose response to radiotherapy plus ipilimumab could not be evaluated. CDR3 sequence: CASSPGSTDTQYF. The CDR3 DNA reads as TGCGCCAGTTCACCCGGGTCCACAGATACGCAGTATTTT.